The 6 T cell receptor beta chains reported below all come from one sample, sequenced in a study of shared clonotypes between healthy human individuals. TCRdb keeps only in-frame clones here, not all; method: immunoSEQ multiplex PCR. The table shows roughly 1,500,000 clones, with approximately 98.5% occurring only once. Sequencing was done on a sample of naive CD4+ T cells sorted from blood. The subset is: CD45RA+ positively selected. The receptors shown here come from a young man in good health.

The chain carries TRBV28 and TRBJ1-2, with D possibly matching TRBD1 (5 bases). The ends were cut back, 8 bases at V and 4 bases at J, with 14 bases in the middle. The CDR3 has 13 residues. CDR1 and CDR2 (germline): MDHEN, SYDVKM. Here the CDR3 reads CASVSGTVYGYTF. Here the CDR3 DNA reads TGTGCCAGCGTGTCCGGGACGGTCTATGGCTACACCTTC.

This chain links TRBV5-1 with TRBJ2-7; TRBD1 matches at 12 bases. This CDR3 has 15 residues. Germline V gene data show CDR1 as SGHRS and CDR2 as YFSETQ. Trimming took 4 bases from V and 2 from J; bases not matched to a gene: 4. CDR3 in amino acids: CASSIGTGGPYEQYF. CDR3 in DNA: TGCGCCAGCAGCATAGGGACAGGGGGCCCCTACGAGCAGTACTTC.

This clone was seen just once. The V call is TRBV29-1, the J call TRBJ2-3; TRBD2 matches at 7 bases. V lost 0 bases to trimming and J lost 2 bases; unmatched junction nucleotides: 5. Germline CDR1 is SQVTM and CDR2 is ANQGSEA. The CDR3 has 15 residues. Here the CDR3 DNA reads TGCAGCGTTGAAGAGGGAGCGGGACCCACAGATACGCAGTATTTT. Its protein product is CSVEEGAGPTDTQYF.

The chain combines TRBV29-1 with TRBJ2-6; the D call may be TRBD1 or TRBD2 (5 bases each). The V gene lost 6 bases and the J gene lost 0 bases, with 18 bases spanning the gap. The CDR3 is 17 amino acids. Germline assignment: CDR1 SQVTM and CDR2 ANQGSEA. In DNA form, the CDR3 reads TGCAGCGTCGCTTCGGGACGGACTCCCTCTGGGGCCAACGTCCTGACTTTC. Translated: CSVASGRTPSGANVLTF.

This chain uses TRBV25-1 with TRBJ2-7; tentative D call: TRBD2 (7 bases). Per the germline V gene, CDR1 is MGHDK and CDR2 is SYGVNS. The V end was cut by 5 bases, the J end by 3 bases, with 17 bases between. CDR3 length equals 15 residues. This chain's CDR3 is CASSPTGGQFYEQYF. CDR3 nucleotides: TGTGCCAGCAGTCCCACGGGGGGCCAGTTCTACGAGCAGTACTTC.

CDR3: CASQGAGSADTQYF. CDR3 DNA sequence: TGCGCCAGCCAAGGTGCAGGGTCGGCAGATACGCAGTATTTT. The V call is TRBV5-1, the J call TRBJ2-3; perhaps TRBD1 as D (5 bases). The V gene's germline CDR1 is SGHRS and CDR2 YFSETQ. The CDR3 runs 14 residues. Between the trimmed V and J ends, which lost 7 bases and 4 bases, there was a span of 16 bases.